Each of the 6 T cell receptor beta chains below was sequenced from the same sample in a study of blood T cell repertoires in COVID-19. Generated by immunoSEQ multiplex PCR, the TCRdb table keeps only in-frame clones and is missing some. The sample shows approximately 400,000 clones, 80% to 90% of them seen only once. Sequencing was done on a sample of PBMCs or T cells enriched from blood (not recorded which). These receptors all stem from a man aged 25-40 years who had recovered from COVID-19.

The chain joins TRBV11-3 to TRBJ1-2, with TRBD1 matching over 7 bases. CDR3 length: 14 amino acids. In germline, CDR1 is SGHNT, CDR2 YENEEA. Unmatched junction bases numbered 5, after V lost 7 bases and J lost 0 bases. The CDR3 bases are TGTGCCAGCATCGGGACAGCCACTAACTATGGCTACACCTTC. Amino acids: CASIGTATNYGYTF.

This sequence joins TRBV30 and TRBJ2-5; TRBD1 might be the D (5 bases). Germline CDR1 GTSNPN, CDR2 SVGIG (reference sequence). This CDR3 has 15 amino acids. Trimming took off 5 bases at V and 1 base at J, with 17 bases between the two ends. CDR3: CAWEKNRRVQETQYF. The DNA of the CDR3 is TGTGCCTGGGAGAAAAACCGCAGGGTCCAAGAGACCCAGTACTTC.

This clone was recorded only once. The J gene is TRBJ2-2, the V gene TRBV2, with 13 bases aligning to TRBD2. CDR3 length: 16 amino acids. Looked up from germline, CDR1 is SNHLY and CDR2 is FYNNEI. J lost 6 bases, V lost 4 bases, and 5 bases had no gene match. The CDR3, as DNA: TGTGCCAGCAGTGGTGGACTAGCGGGGGTGCCCGGGGAGCTGTTTTTT. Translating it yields CASSGGLAGVPGELFF.

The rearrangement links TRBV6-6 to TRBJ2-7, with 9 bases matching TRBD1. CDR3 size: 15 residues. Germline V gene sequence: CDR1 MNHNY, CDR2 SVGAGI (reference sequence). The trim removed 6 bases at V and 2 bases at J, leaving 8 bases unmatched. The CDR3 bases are TGTGCCAGCAGAACCGCCGGACAGGGGACCTACGAGCAGTACTTC. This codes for CASRTAGQGTYEQYF.

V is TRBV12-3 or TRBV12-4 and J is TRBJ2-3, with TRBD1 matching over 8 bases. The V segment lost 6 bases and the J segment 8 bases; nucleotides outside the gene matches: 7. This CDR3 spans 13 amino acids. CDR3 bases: TGTGCCAGCAGCTTTGACAGGGGTGGTACGCAGTATTTT. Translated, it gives CASSFDRGGTQYF.

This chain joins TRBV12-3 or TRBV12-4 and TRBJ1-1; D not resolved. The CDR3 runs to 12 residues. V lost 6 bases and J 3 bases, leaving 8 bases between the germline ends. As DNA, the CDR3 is TGTGCCAGCAGCCGAGAGTACACTGAAGCTTTCTTT. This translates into CASSREYTEAFF.